This TCR beta chain was captured by sequencing in a study of blood T cell repertoires in COVID-19. Study-wide background: Sites in the United States, Italy and Spain provided acute and convalescent COVID-19 samples. In each case, the material was cDNA or gDNA derived from T cells, B-cell-depleted T cells, or PBMCs.

As processed by the authors: Amplified reference gene primers provided the basis for estimating nucleated cell counts. Profiled with immunoSEQ multiplex PCR; TCRdb holds only in-frame clones, not every one. That table supplies the V and J calls and clone size; D and trimming were determined from the DNA. The table includes over 250,000 clones, approximately 85% detected once. Germline V gene sequence: CDR1 MNHEY, CDR2 SVGAGI. The CDR3 is 13 residues long. Deletions cut 8 bases from V and 1 base from J, with 12 bases between. The source of this sequence is a human donor in a cohort sampled during active COVID-19. Material for sequencing was peripheral blood. V gene TRBV6-5 combines with J gene TRBJ2-7; D gene uncertain. The CDR3, as DNA: TGTGCCAGCCAGAGTAGGAGATCCTACGAGCAGTACTTC. Translation: CASQSRRSYEQYF.